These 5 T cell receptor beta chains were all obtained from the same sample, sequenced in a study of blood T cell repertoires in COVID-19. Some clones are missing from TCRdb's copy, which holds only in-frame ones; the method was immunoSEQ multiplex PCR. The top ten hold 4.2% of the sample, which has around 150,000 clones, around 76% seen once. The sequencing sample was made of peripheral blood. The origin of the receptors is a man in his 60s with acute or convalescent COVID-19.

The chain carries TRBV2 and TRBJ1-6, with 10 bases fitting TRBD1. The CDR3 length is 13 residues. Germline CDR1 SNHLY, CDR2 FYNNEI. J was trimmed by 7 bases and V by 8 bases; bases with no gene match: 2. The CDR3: CASRDRGNSPLHF. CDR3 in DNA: TGTGCCAGCCGGGACAGGGGCAATTCACCCCTCCACTTT.

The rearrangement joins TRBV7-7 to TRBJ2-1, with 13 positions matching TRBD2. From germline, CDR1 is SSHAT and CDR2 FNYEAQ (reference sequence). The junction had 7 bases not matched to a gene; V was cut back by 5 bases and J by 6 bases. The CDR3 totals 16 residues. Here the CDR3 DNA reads TGTGCCAGCAGCGCAGGACTAGCGGGAGAGGGCAATGAGCAGTTCTTC. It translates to CASSAGLAGEGNEQFF.

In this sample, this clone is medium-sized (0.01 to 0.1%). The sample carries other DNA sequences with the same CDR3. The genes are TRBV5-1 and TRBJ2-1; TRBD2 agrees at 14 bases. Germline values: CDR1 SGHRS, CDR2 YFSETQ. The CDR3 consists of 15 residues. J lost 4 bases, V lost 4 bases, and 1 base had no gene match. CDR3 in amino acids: CASSRTSGGYNEQFF. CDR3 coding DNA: TGCGCCAGCAGCCGGACTAGCGGGGGGTACAATGAGCAGTTCTTC.

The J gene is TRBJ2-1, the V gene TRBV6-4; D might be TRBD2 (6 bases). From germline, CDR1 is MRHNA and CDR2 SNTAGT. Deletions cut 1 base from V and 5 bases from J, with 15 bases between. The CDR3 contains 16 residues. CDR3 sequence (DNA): TGTGCCAGCAGTGACTTCGGAGGGAGTGGGGACAATGAGCAGTTCTTC. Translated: CASSDFGGSGDNEQFF.

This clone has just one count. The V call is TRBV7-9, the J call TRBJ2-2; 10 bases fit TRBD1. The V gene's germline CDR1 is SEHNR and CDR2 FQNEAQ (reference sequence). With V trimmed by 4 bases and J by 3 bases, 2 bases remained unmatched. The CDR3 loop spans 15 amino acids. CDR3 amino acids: CASSSGTGDTGELFF. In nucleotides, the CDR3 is TGTGCCAGCAGCTCGGGGACAGGGGACACCGGGGAGCTGTTTTTT.